The TCR beta chain under discussion was sequenced for a study of T-cell memory formation after mild COVID-19. Study conclusions and caveats: In pre-infection memory, a portion of responding clones appeared, which suggested that cross-reactive memory joined.

From the 5' RACE reads, TCRdb called clonotypes with MiXCR, one entry per CDR3 protein. The sample has hundreds of thousands of distinct CDR3 sequences, approximately 19% seen once. This clonotype was counted only a few times. As yet, its antigen is unknown. This CDR3 has 13 amino acids. Germline loops: CDR1 SGHTA, CDR2 FQGTGA. Trimming removed 2 bases from V and 9 bases from J, with 10 bases in between. The V call is TRBV7-3, the J call TRBJ2-2; the D is unclear. The sample was PBMCs or a T cell subset sorted from them (not recorded which). The sequence came from an adult woman who had mild COVID-19 (a few samples of this study predate the infection). Cell type and time point are not known. The CDR3 DNA reads as TGTGCCAGCAGCTTATCGGGCAGCTGGGAGCTGTTTTTT. Amino acid sequence: CASSLSGSWELFF.